Described below is a single T cell receptor beta chain sequence and its context. This clonotype has at least ten counts. Its antigen is unknown. Per-base qualities were not stored, and no clone one base away is much larger. The CDR3 holds 14 amino acids from the cysteine to the phenylalanine. The entry retains the CDR3 DNA only, 42 bases that are in frame from base 1. The germline V gene supplies CDR1 WSHSY and CDR2 SAAADI. Trimming removed 7 bases from V and 1 base from J; the gene matches leave 5 bases unexplained. Library construction relied on RACE. The sequencing machine was a NextSeq 500. During library preparation, unique molecular identifiers were attached to individual cDNA molecules so that TCRs could be counted in a quantitative, reproducible way. For every blood RNA sample, sequencing covered both the TCR alpha and TCR beta chains. The study's own analysis went as follows. The median number of TCRs per sample was over 85,000, ranging from about 20,000 to 700,000. The Decombinator software suite was used to annotate the V, J and CDR3 of the TCR reads. Every sample was subsampled to the same number of TCRs (28,000) for the PS versus PT1 abundance plots. Expanded TCRs were defined as absent before sensitization and observed at least eight times at the 2-week time point. TCRdb handled the public reads itself, with Q25 trimming in fastp and clone calling in MiXCR, and kept productive beta chains. CDR3 protein duplicates are merged, each entry listing the most common genes and DNA. Here the V and J calls rest on TCRdb's processing, not on the authors' analysis. The sample includes roughly 90,000 distinct CDR3 sequences, with 11% observed a single time. The leading ten clones occupy 0.8% to 1.2% of the sample.

This sample was taken from a study of human T cells and chemical hapten exposure (dated by TCRdb to the early 2020s). For the wider study: For sensitization, 2% DPC in acetone was applied to a roughly 2 cm by roughly 2 cm area of upper inner arm skin. Blood was sampled from patients pre-sensitization (week 0) and at 2, 6 and about 24 weeks after DPC sensitization. Alopecia areata with under or over 50% scalp involvement, alopecia totalis and alopecia universalis were represented in the patient cohort, which was mostly female. Patch testing was performed on the upper back with Finn chambers containing 0.01% DPC, and the patch tests were scored after 6 days according to International Contact Dermatitis Research Group standards. This study followed changes in the peripheral blood TCR repertoire in vivo during primary and secondary sensitization of alopecia patients to the hapten diphenylcyclopropenone (DPC). Libraries were combined into a pool for sequencing, and differences in TCR yield between samples came mainly from small differences in library volumes within the pool. Blood for TCR sequencing was provided by twenty-nine alopecia patients at one to four time points (pre-sensitization, 2, 6 and 24 weeks). Patients additionally received weekly therapeutic DPC doses to the scalp throughout the approximately 24-week study period.

The meaning of the sample's time point label: patch test 3, about 24 weeks after DPC sensitization. The treatment or condition label corresponds to: therapeutic diphenylcyclopropenone sensitization with weekly scalp DPC. Blood at each patch-test visit was drawn before the patch test was applied. Patients were considered eligible if aged 18 to 70, diagnosed with alopecia and deemed suitable for DPC therapy, and patients were excluded if pregnant. Unfractionated whole blood was collected in Tempus Blood RNA tubes, and total RNA was extracted from that blood. What the work shows at the level of the full study, not this receptor alone: DPC sensitization did not change the number of TCRs with a frequency above 1 in 1000, and there was no evidence of changes in global repertoire structure. After repeated subsampling, the strength of the expansion versus patch-test correlation and the threshold at which it became significant changed. Because all patients had alopecia, a presumed autoimmune disease, the immune response of the patients might differ from that of healthy individuals. Patch test score was positively correlated with the number of PT1 expanded TCRs, with significance at thresholds 8, 16 and 32 but not at 4. Expanded TCRs formed significantly more large CDR3 similarity clusters than pre-sensitization or healthy control sets, consistent with antigen-driven responses.

This sequence was found in a woman aged 30 to 39 with alopecia areata. Some clones in this sample may be carry-over from other donors' samples. This sequence uses TRBV10-2 and TRBJ2-5; 8 bases in the middle match TRBD2. The sample in question was whole blood, obtained in connection with sensitization to the hapten diphenylcyclopropenone (DPC). The bases read TGCGCCAGCACCGGCGGGGGGAGCCAAGAGACCCAGTACTTC. It codes for CASTGGGSQETQYF.